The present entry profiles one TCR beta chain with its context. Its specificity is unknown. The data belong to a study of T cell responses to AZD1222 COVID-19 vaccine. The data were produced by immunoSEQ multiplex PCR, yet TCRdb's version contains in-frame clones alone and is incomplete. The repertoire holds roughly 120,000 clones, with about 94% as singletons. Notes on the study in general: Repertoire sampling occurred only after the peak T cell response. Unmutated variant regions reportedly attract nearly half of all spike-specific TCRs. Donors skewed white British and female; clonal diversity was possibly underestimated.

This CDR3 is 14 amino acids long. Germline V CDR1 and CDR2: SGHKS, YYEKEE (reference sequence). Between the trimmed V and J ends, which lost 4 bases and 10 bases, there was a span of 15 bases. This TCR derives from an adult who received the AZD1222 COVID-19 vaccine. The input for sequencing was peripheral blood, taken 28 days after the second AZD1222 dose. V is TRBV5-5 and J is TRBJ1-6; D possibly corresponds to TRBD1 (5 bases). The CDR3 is CASSAWDASSPLHF. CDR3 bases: TGTGCCAGCAGCGCTTGGGACGCTAGCTCACCCCTCCACTTT.